These 9 T cell receptor beta chains originate from one sample sequenced in a study of beta chain features in type 1 diabetes. cDNA synthesis used the whole RNA isolate, giving expressed TCRB sequences. TCRdb keeps only in-frame clones here, not all; method: immunoSEQ multiplex PCR. The sample shows about 260,000 clones, roughly 20% of them seen only once. Study-wide results and limits: Moderate but significant shortening of TCRB CDR3s was recorded in all four CD4+ subsets from Type 1 diabetes patients.

These receptors lack a known antigen. What was sequenced was naive CD4+ T cells from blood. Receptors were obtained from a woman in her forties with type 1 diabetes.

This clone was observed a few times. The chain links TRBV9 to TRBJ2-3; D is unclear. V dropped 3 bases and J dropped 2 bases, with 13 bases sitting between them. The CDR3 is 15 amino acids. The germline CDR1 and CDR2 sequences are SGDLS and YYNGEE. Here the CDR3 DNA reads TGTGCCAGCAGCGCTGTTCTGGGCGACACAGATACGCAGTATTTT. Its translation: CASSAVLGDTDTQYF.

J is TRBJ1-5 and V is TRBV4-3; TRBD1 is a possible D gene (5 bases). With 4 bases removed from V and 4 bases from J, the gap between germline ends came to 11 bases. The germline V gene encodes CDR1 LGHNA and CDR2 YSLEER. The CDR3 runs to 14 residues. CDR3 DNA: TGCGCCAGCAGCCTAAATCAGGGAAATCAGCCCCAGCATTTT. Its protein product is CASSLNQGNQPQHF.

The CDR3 is CATQRGGPVNEQYF. The DNA of the CDR3 is TGTGCCACCCAACGCGGAGGGCCGGTGAACGAGCAGTACTTC. The chain combines TRBV6-5 with TRBJ2-7, with D possibly matching TRBD2 (6 bases). Trimming took off 10 bases at V and 5 bases at J, with 21 bases between the two ends. This CDR3 region has 14 residues. The germline V gene has CDR1 MNHEY and CDR2 SVGAGI.

The genes are TRBV4-3 and TRBJ1-1; D remains ambiguous. Germline CDR1 reads LGHNA; CDR2 reads YSLEER. V was clipped by 4 bases and J by 6 bases, with 18 bases between them. The length of the CDR3 is 15 residues. CDR3 DNA: TGCGCCAGCAGCCGGTACCAACAGTTAGCGGCTGAAGCTTTCTTT. This gives the protein CASSRYQQLAAEAFF.

This clone was detected a few times. V usage is TRBV4-3 and J usage is TRBJ2-5; D is possibly TRBD1 (7 bases). CDR1 is LGHNA, CDR2 YSLEER, per germline. The V and J ends lost 2 bases and 6 bases respectively, with 19 bases between them. The CDR3 runs 16 residues. CDR3 sequence reads: CASSQSGGQGFQTQYF. For the CDR3, the DNA is TGCGCCAGCAGCCAATCAGGGGGGCAGGGGTTTCAGACCCAGTACTTC.

The gene calls are TRBV25-1 and TRBJ1-4; D remains ambiguous. The CDR3 spans 14 residues. The V and J ends lost 4 bases and 7 bases respectively, with 13 bases between them. CDR1 is MGHDK, CDR2 SYGVNS, per germline. The CDR3 coding sequence is TGTGCCAGCAGTGCGTCTCGGGAAAGTGAAAAACTGTTTTTT. As protein: CASSASRESEKLFF.

This chain links TRBV4-1 with TRBJ2-7; D call uncertain. This CDR3 is built from 14 residues. The germline gives CDR1 MGHRA, CDR2 YSYEKL. V lost 0 bases to trimming and J lost 6 bases, with 12 bases between them. In DNA, the CDR3 is TGCGCCAGCAGCCAAGATCCCGTCCCCGGCGAGCAGTACTTC. This sequence encodes CASSQDPVPGEQYF.

This clone turned up a few times. The V gene is TRBV29-1, the J gene TRBJ1-5; TRBD1 agrees at 9 bases. Germline assignment: CDR1 SQVTM and CDR2 ANQGSEA. The trim removed 4 bases at V and 0 bases at J, leaving 1 base unmatched. The CDR3 is made up of 14 amino acids. CDR3 bases: TGCAGCGTTGGGGACAGGGCTAGCAATCAGCCCCAGCATTTT. Translation: CSVGDRASNQPQHF.

Only a few counts were recorded for this clone. The chain has TRBV4-3 and TRBJ2-7, with 10 bases fitting TRBD2. Germline values: CDR1 LGHNA, CDR2 YSLEER. V was clipped by 5 bases and J by 7 bases; unmatched bases: 26. This CDR3 region has 20 residues. CDR3 bases: TGCGCCAGCAGCAAGGGGTGGCTAGCGGGGGCCTTTTCTGATGCGGGAGAGCAGTACTTC. This translates into CASSKGWLAGAFSDAGEQYF.